This is a list of T cell receptor beta chains from one sample in a study of blood T cell repertoires in COVID-19. TCRdb's copy holds only in-frame clones and misses some; the assay was immunoSEQ multiplex PCR. The sample holds a few hundred thousand clones; 70% to 90% are singletons and the top ten take roughly 1.2%. The source material was peripheral blood. The receptors here all came from a man aged 40-49 years with acute or convalescent COVID-19. CDR3s include the opening cysteine and the closing phenylalanine or tryptophan. A D gene is named only where the DNA matches it firmly. The size of a clone is reported for some rows only, either as once, few or many, or as a class for expanded clones.

TRBV27	many	.	TRBJ2-5	TGTGCCAGCAGCATGGGGAGTTTCGAGACCCAGTACTTC	CASSMGSFETQYF
TRBV7-3	.	TRBD1	TRBJ2-3	TGTGCCAGCAGCGAAACCCATCAGGGGGCTAAGACTTATTTCACAGATACGCAGTATTTT	CASSETHQGAKTYFTDTQYF
TRBV6-5	.	.	TRBJ1-1	TGTGCCAGCAGGTGGGCAGACACCATGAACACTGAAGCTTTCTTT	CASRWADTMNTEAFF
TRBV2	.	.	TRBJ1-2	TGTGCCAGCAGTGTTCTCGGGGGGAGTGAAGATGGCTACACCTTC	CASSVLGGSEDGYTF
TRBV4-1	.	.	TRBJ2-7	TGCGCCAGCAGCCAAGTGCCTAGCGCGAACTACGAGCAGTACTTC	CASSQVPSANYEQYF
TRBV15	few	.	TRBJ2-2	TGTGCCACCAGCGCAGTCCGAAACACCGGGGAGCTGTTTTTT	CATSAVRNTGELFF
TRBV7-6	.	.	TRBJ2-7	TGTGCCAGCAGCTCAAGAGCGGGGACAATGAAGGAGCAGTACTTC	CASSSRAGTMKEQYF
TRBV6-5	.	TRBD1	TRBJ2-7	TGTGCCAGCAGTTCCCCGGGACAGGCATCCTACGAGCAGTACTTC	CASSSPGQASYEQYF
TRBV6-5	.	TRBD1	TRBJ1-1	TGTGCCAGCAGGATATCTGGGGACAGATGGACTGAAGCTTTCTTT	CASRISGDRWTEAFF
TRBV10-3	.	.	TRBJ1-2	TGTGCCATCAGTGCAACTAGTTTCCAGGGGAGGGACTATGGCTACACCTTC	CAISATSFQGRDYGYTF
TRBV5-1	.	.	TRBJ1-4	TGCGCCAGCAGCTTCGGATCTCGGGGTTCCAATGAAAAACTGTTTTTT	CASSFGSRGSNEKLFF
TRBV5-4	.	.	TRBJ1-2	TGTGCCAGCAGCTTGGAAAGTCGAGGTGATGGCTACACCTTC	CASSLESRGDGYTF
TRBV28	.	.	TRBJ2-7	TGTGCCAGCAGTTTAGCAGAGGACTACGAGCAGTACTTC	CASSLAEDYEQYF